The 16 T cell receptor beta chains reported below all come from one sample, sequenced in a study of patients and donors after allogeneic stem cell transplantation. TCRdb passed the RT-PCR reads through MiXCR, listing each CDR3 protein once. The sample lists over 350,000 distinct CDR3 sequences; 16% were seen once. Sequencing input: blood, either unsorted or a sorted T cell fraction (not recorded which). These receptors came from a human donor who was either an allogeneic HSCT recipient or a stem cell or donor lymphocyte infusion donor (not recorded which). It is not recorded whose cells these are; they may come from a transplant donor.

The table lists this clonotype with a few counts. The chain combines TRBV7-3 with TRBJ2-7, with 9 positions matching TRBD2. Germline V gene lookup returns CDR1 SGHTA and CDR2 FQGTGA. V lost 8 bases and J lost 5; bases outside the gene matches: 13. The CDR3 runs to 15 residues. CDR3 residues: CASSRGSGGFDEQYF. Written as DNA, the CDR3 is TGTGCCAGCTCTCGGGGTAGCGGGGGATTCGACGAGCAGTACTTC. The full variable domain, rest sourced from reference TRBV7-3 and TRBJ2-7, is GAGVSQTPSNKVTEKGKYVELRCDPISGHTALYWYRQSLGQGPEFLIYFQGTGAADDSGLPNDRFFAVRPEGSVSTLKIQRTERGDSAVYLCASSRGSGGFDEQYFGPGTRLTVT.

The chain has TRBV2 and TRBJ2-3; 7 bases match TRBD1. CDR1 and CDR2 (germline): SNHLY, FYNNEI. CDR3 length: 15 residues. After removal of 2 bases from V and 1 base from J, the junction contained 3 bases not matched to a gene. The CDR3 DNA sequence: TGTGCCAGCAGTGAAAGGGGGCTCGGCACAGATACGCAGTATTTT. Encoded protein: CASSERGLGTDTQYF.

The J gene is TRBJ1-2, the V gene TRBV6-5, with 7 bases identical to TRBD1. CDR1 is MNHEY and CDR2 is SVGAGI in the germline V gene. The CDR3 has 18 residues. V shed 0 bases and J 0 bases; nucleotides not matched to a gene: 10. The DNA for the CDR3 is TGTGCCAGCAGTTACTCTTACCCCCGGGACAGCTCTAACTATGGCTACACCTTC. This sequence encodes CASSYSYPRDSSNYGYTF.

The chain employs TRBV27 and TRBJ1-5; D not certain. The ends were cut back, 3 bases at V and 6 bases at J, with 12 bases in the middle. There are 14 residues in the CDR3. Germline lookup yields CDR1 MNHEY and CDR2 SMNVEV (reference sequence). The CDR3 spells CASSFSGKGQPQHF. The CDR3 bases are TGTGCCAGCAGTTTCTCGGGGAAGGGTCAGCCCCAGCATTTT.

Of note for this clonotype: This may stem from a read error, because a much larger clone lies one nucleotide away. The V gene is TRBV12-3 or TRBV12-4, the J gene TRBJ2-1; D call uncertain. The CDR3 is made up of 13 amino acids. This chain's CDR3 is CARSLEPYNEQFF. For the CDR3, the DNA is TGTGCCAGAAGTTTGGAACCCTACAATGAGCAGTTCTTC.

This CDR3 is CASSFRGSVNEQFF. The DNA of the CDR3 is TGTGCCAGCAGCTTTCGCGGGAGCGTCAATGAGCAGTTCTTC. V is TRBV7-6 and J is TRBJ2-1; 7 bases line up with TRBD2. Germline CDR1 is SGHVS and CDR2 is FNYEAQ. This CDR3 comprises 14 residues. The junction had 5 bases not matched to a gene; V was cut back by 3 bases and J by 6 bases.

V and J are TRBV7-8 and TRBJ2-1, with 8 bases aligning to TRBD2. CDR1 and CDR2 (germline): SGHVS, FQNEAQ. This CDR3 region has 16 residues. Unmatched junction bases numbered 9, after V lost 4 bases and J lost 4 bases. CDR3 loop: CASSSGNSGTYNEQFF. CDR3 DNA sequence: TGTGCCAGCAGCTCCGGTAATAGCGGGACTTACAATGAGCAGTTCTTC.

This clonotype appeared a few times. In nucleotides, the CDR3 is TGCGCCAGCAGCCAACCCCTTCCAGGTTCTGGAAACACCATATATTTT. Amino acid sequence: CASSQPLPGSGNTIYF. The chain links TRBV4-1 to TRBJ1-3; D call uncertain. Germline CDR1 MGHRA, CDR2 YSYEKL. V lost 2 bases and J 1 base, leaving 12 bases between the germline ends. There are 16 residues in the CDR3.

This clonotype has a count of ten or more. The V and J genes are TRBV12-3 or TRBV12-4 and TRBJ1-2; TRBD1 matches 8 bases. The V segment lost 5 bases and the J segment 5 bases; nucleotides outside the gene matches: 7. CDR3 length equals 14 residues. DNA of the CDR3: TGTGCCAGCAGTCCCCGGACAGGGACTTATGGCTACACCTTC. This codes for CASSPRTGTYGYTF.

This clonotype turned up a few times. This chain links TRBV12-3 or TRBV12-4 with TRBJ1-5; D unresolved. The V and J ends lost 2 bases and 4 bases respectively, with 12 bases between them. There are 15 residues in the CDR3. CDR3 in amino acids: CASSLRRDINQPQHF. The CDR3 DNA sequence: TGTGCCAGCAGTTTAAGGAGGGATATAAATCAGCCCCAGCATTTT.

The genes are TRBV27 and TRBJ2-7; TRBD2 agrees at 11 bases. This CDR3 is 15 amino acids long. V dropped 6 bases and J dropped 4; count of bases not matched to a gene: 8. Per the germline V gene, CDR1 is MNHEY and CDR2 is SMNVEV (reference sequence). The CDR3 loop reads CASSRSLAGVYEQYF. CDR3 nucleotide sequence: TGTGCCAGCAGCAGGTCACTAGCGGGAGTATACGAGCAGTACTTC.

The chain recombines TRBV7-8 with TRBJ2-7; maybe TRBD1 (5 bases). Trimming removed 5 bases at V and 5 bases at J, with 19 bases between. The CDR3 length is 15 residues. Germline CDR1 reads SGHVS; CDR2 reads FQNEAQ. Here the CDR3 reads CASSPLGSMGHEQYF. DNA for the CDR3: TGTGCCAGCAGCCCCCTAGGAAGCATGGGGCACGAGCAGTACTTC.

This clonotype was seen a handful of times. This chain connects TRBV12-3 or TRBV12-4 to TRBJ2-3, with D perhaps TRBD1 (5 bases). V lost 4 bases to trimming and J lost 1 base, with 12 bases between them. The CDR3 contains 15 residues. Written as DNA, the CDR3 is TGTGCCAGCAGTTCCCGGACACCTGGCACAGATACGCAGTATTTT. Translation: CASSSRTPGTDTQYF.

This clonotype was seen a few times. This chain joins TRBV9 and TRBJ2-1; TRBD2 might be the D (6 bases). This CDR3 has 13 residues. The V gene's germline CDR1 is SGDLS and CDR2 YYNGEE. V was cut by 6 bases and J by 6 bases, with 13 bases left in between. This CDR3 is CASTRELSNEQFF. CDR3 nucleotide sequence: TGTGCCAGCACCCGGGAGCTGAGCAATGAGCAGTTCTTC.

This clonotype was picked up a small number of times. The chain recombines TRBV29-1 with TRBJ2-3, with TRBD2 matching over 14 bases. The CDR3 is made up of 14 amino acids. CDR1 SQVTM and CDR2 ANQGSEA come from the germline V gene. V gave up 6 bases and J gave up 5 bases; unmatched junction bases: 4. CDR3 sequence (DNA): TGCAGCGTCCAGACTAGCGGGGGGGTAGATACGCAGTATTTT. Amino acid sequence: CSVQTSGGVDTQYF.

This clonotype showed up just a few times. The CDR3 nucleotides are TGCGCCAGCAGCTTGGGGGACAAGTCTGGCGGCTACACCTTC. Encoded protein: CASSLGDKSGGYTF. This sequence joins TRBV5-1 and TRBJ1-2; D may be TRBD1 (6 bases). The CDR3 spans 14 residues. The ends were cut back, 0 bases at V and 8 bases at J, with 14 bases in the middle. Germline CDR1 is SGHRS and CDR2 is YFSETQ.